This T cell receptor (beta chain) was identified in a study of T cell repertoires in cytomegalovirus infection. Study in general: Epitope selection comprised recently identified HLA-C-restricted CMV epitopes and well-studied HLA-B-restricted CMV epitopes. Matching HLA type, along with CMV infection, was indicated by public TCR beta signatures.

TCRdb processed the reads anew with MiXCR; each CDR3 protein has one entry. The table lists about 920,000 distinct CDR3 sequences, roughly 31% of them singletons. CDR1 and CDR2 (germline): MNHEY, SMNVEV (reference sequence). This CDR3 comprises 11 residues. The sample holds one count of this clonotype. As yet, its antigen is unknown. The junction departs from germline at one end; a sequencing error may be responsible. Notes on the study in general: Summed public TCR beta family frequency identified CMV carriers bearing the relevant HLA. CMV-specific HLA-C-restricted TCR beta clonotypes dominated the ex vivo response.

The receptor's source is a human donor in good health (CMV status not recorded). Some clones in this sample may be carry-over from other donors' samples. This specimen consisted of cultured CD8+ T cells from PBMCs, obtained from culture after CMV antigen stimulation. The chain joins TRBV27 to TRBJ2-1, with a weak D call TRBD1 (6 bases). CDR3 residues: CANSLRQVEFF. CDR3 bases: TGTGCCAACAGTCTAAGACAGGTAGAGTTCTTC.